Each of the 24 T cell receptor beta chains below was sequenced from the same sample in a study of blood T cell repertoires in COVID-19. The method was immunoSEQ multiplex PCR; TCRdb's version includes in-frame clones alone and lacks a portion of them. The table includes about 290,000 clones, over 85% detected once. What was sequenced was peripheral blood. The source of these receptors is a young woman with COVID-19, enrolled during active disease.

The chain recombines TRBV11-2 with TRBJ2-1, with TRBD2 identical over 11 bases. V was pared by 5 bases and J by 5 bases, with 8 bases of the junction left unmatched. From germline, CDR1 is SGHAT and CDR2 FQNNGV. The CDR3 loop spans 16 amino acids. The DNA of the CDR3 is TGTGCCAGCAGCCCTATAGCGGGGGGGTCCCACAATGAGCAGTTCTTC. Protein product: CASSPIAGGSHNEQFF. Looking up the rest from reference TRBV11-2 and TRBJ2-1 gives the full variable domain: EAGVAQSPRYKIIEKRQSVAFWCNPISGHATLYWYQQILGQGPKLLIQFQNNGVVDDSQLPKDRFSAERLKGVDSTLKIQPAKLEDSAVYLCASSPIAGGSHNEQFFGPGTRLTVL.

The CDR3: CASSPDRVTYNEQFF. The CDR3 DNA follows: TGTGCCAGCAGCCCCGACAGGGTCACCTACAATGAGCAGTTCTTC. The chain links TRBV7-9 to TRBJ2-1; 7 positions match TRBD1. The germline V gene has CDR1 SEHNR and CDR2 FQNEAQ (reference sequence). This CDR3 comprises 15 residues. V gave up 5 bases and J gave up 2 bases; unmatched junction bases: 6.

The chain couples TRBV9 to TRBJ1-6, with D hard to call. The CDR3 has 17 amino acids. In germline, CDR1 is SGDLS, CDR2 YYNGEE. V lost 10 bases and J 0 bases, leaving 20 bases between the germline ends. CDR3 DNA sequence: TGTGCCTCCTCTCCGGTCGTCCCGAGCTCCTATAATTCACCCCTCCACTTT. It encodes CASSPVVPSSYNSPLHF.

This chain uses TRBV27 with TRBJ2-2; weak D call: TRBD2 (6 bases). The length of the CDR3 is 14 residues. Between the trimmed V and J ends, which lost 4 bases and 3 bases, there was a span of 9 bases. Germline assignment: CDR1 MNHEY and CDR2 SMNVEV (reference sequence). The CDR3 DNA sequence: TGTGCCAGCAGTTCACCGGGGGACACCGGGGAGCTGTTTTTT. It yields the protein CASSSPGDTGELFF.

CDR3 region: CASSYSGQGGYGYTF. CDR3 coding DNA: TGTGCCAGCAGTTACTCGGGACAGGGGGGCTATGGCTACACCTTC. The chain joins TRBV6-5 to TRBJ1-2; 11 positions match TRBD1. Germline assignment: CDR1 MNHEY and CDR2 SVGAGI. CDR3 length: 15 amino acids. V trimming: 0 bases; J trimming: 4 bases; junction bases outside the gene matches: 1.

The genes are TRBV19 and TRBJ1-5, with a weak D call TRBD1 (5 bases). V gave up 7 bases and J gave up 4 bases, with 14 bases separating them. CDR1 and CDR2 (germline): LNHDA, SQIVND (reference sequence). This CDR3 has 14 residues. Written as DNA, the CDR3 is TGTGCCAGTACTAGGGGTCGCGCAAATCAGCCCCAGCATTTT. Translation: CASTRGRANQPQHF.

The chain links TRBV7-9 to TRBJ1-1, with 7 bases that match TRBD1. With 5 bases clipped from V and 9 bases from J, the junction kept 6 bases outside the gene matches. Germline CDR1 and CDR2: SEHNR and FQNEAQ (reference sequence). The length of the CDR3 is 12 residues. The CDR3 bases are TGTGCCAGCAGCATAGGGGGCAATCAAGCTTTCTTT. This codes for CASSIGGNQAFF. Full variable domain (missing parts from reference TRBV7-9 and TRBJ1-1): DTGVSQNPRHKITKRGQNVTFRCDPISEHNRLYWYRQTLGQGPEFLTYFQNEAQLEKSRLLSDRFSAERPKGSFSTLEIQRTEQGDSAMYLCASSIGGNQAFFGQGTRLTVV.

The genes are TRBV18 and TRBJ1-1, with D uncertain. The germline V gene encodes CDR1 KGHSH and CDR2 LQKENI. This CDR3 comprises 14 residues. With 3 bases removed from V and 4 bases from J, the gap between germline ends came to 12 bases. The CDR3 protein is CASSPVVEGTEAFF. The DNA for the CDR3 is TGTGCCAGCTCACCGGTCGTTGAGGGCACTGAAGCTTTCTTT.

This clone was seen just once. This chain uses TRBV20-1 with TRBJ1-1, with 8 bases lining up with TRBD1. CDR1 is DFQATT, CDR2 SNEGSKA, per germline (reference sequence). Trimming cost V 3 bases and J 7 bases; bases outside gene matches: 13. This CDR3 region has 15 residues. Here the CDR3 reads CSASLLGQGRDEAFF. The CDR3 DNA sequence: TGCAGTGCTAGTCTTCTCGGACAGGGCCGGGATGAAGCTTTCTTT.

The rearrangement links TRBV5-1 to TRBJ2-5; tentatively, D is TRBD2 (6 bases). CDR3 length: 17 residues. Deletions cut 0 bases from V and 2 bases from J, with 17 bases between. The germline gives CDR1 SGHRS, CDR2 YFSETQ. In DNA, the CDR3 is TGCGCCAGCAGCTTGGGTATGGACGGCGGGATGCAAGAGACCCAGTACTTC. It encodes CASSLGMDGGMQETQYF.

The chain recombines TRBV6-5 with TRBJ1-1, with 7 positions matching TRBD1. The germline V gene encodes CDR1 MNHEY and CDR2 SVGAGI. The CDR3 runs 12 residues. Trimming at V came to 8 bases and at J to 4 bases, leaving 4 bases not matched to a gene. In nucleotides, the CDR3 is TGTGCCAGCCGACAGGGATCCACTGAAGCTTTCTTT. This codes for CASRQGSTEAFF.

The J gene is TRBJ1-2, the V gene TRBV4-1; a possible D gene is TRBD1 (6 bases). This CDR3 is 15 amino acids long. V was trimmed by 1 base and J by 2 bases, leaving 11 bases between them. Germline loops: CDR1 MGHRA, CDR2 YSYEKL. CDR3: CASSQAGDGNYGYTF. Written as DNA, the CDR3 is TGCGCCAGCAGCCAAGCAGGGGATGGGAACTATGGCTACACCTTC.

The gene calls are TRBV5-4 and TRBJ2-2; possibly TRBD1 for D (5 bases). The CDR3 is 14 amino acids. Trimming shortened V by 2 bases and J by 1 base, and 6 bases separated the two germline ends. Germline CDR1 and CDR2: SGHNT and YYREEE (reference sequence). The CDR3 DNA is TGTGCCAGCAGCTTAAGGGGGAACACCGGGGAGCTGTTTTTT. Amino acids: CASSLRGNTGELFF.

The chain uses TRBV5-1 and TRBJ1-5; 8 nucleotides agree with TRBD1. The CDR3 contains 16 residues. Looked up from germline, CDR1 is SGHRS and CDR2 is YFSETQ. V dropped 2 bases and J dropped 6; count of bases not matched to a gene: 10. DNA for the CDR3: TGCGCCAGCAGCTTATACCCCACAGGGGGGGGTCAGCCCCAGCATTTT. It is translated as CASSLYPTGGGQPQHF.

The chain uses TRBV19 and TRBJ2-2, with 8 nucleotides matching TRBD1. The CDR3 extends over 15 amino acids. V gave up 4 bases and J gave up 1 base; unmatched junction bases: 2. CDR1 LNHDA and CDR2 SQIVND come from the germline V gene (reference sequence). CDR3 residues: CASSKDRGNTGELFF. The CDR3 DNA is TGTGCCAGTAGTAAAGACAGGGGGAACACCGGGGAGCTGTTTTTT.

V gene TRBV9 combines with J gene TRBJ1-1; D possibly corresponds to TRBD1 (5 bases). Germline CDR1 reads SGDLS; CDR2 reads YYNGEE. Trimming removed 0 bases from V and 2 bases from J, with 14 bases in between. CDR3 length: 16 amino acids. The CDR3 DNA reads as TGTGCCAGCAGCGTAGCAACCTCTAGGGGAAACACTGAAGCTTTCTTT. Translated, it gives CASSVATSRGNTEAFF.

This clone was recorded many times. The CDR3 sequence is CASSQGPSSSTNEKLFF. DNA for the CDR3: TGCGCCAGCAGCCAAGGCCCTAGTTCCTCAACTAATGAAAAACTGTTTTTT. The chain carries TRBV4-1 and TRBJ1-4, with no clear D. Trimming pared 1 base from V and 0 bases from J, leaving 12 bases between. This CDR3 spans 17 amino acids. Germline assignment: CDR1 MGHRA and CDR2 YSYEKL.

This clone was counted a single time. CDR3 sequence reads: CASSPNRGREKLFF. The CDR3 DNA reads TGTGCCAGCTCACCAAACAGGGGACGCGAAAAACTGTTTTTT. The rearrangement links TRBV18 to TRBJ1-4, with 7 bases matching TRBD1. J was trimmed by 8 bases and V by 2 bases; bases with no gene match: 5. Germline values: CDR1 KGHSH, CDR2 LQKENI. The length of the CDR3 is 14 residues.

The rearrangement uses TRBV27 and TRBJ2-7; 10 bases agree with TRBD2. In germline, CDR1 is MNHEY, CDR2 SMNVEV (reference sequence). With V trimmed by 9 bases and J by 7 bases, 15 bases remained unmatched. This CDR3 contains 15 residues. CDR3 sequence (DNA): TGTGCCAGTTCTGTAGCGACTAGCGGGCTGAGGGAGCAGTACTTC. The encoded protein is CASSVATSGLREQYF.

The chain recombines TRBV6-6 with TRBJ1-6, with 8 bases fitting TRBD1. Per germline, CDR1 MNHNY and CDR2 SVGAGI (reference sequence). With V trimmed by 6 bases and J by 9 bases, 7 bases remained unmatched. The length of the CDR3 is 14 residues. CDR3 loop: CASRKTGESSPLHF. The CDR3 coding sequence is TGTGCCAGCAGAAAGACAGGGGAAAGTTCACCCCTCCACTTT.

The chain has TRBV6-5 and TRBJ2-2, with 7 positions matching TRBD1. This CDR3 has 13 residues. Germline trimming cut 8 bases from V and 13 bases from J; bases unmatched to any gene: 13. Germline V gene sequence: CDR1 MNHEY, CDR2 SVGAGI. The CDR3 region has the DNA TGTGCCAGCCGAAAGATCGACAGGGAAAGGCTGTTTTTT. Its protein is CASRKIDRERLFF.

The rearrangement uses TRBV4-1 and TRBJ2-3; TRBD2 might be the D (5 bases). V dropped 0 bases and J dropped 4 bases, with 8 bases sitting between them. The length of the CDR3 is 14 residues. Germline values: CDR1 MGHRA, CDR2 YSYEKL. This CDR3 reads CASSQDPSSDTQYF. The CDR3 DNA is TGCGCCAGCAGCCAAGATCCTAGCTCAGATACGCAGTATTTT.

The rearrangement links TRBV2 to TRBJ2-7; TRBD2 matches 15 bases. Per germline, CDR1 SNHLY and CDR2 FYNNEI. There are 16 residues in the CDR3. The junction had 9 bases not matched to a gene; V was cut back by 5 bases and J by 7 bases. The CDR3 reads CASSRTSGGGLEEQYF. CDR3 coding DNA: TGTGCCAGCAGTAGGACTAGCGGGGGGGGATTAGAAGAGCAGTACTTC.

V is TRBV5-5 and J is TRBJ1-4; no definite D call. Trimming took 0 bases from V and 7 from J, leaving 7 bases between them. Germline-derived CDR1 and CDR2 are SGHKS and YYEKEE (reference sequence). This CDR3 has 13 residues. The CDR3 DNA reads as TGTGCCAGCAGCTTGGACAGATTTGAAAAACTGTTTTTT. It is translated as CASSLDRFEKLFF. The complete variable domain, with remaining parts taken from reference TRBV5-5 and TRBJ1-4, reads DAGVTQSPTHLIKTRGQQVTLRCSPISGHKSVSWYQQVLGQGPQFIFQYYEKEERGRGNFPDRFSARQFPNYSSELNVNALLLGDSALYLCASSLDRFEKLFFGSGTQLSVL.